This TCR beta chain was identified during a study of PD-1 blockade in classical Hodgkin lymphoma. This sample's time point: cycle 4 day 1 (C4D1), after more than five weeks of nivolumab. All the patients suffered relapse after autologous stem cell transplantation, and brentuximab vedotin exposure differed. From thawed PBMCs, CD8+ T cells were isolated by magnetic negative selection. A note on this clone: The antigen is not known.

Germline V lookup: CDR1 MNHNY, CDR2 SVGAGI (reference sequence). The V end lost 8 bases, the J end lost 1 base, and 15 bases lay between the germline ends. This CDR3 contains 15 residues. Measured with immunoSEQ multiplex PCR; TCRdb has only the in-frame clones, and not every one. The table shows fewer than 4,000 clones, with roughly 77% occurring only once. General study results and limits: Patients with a complete response exhibited baseline diversity comparable to newly diagnosed patients. Newly diagnosed patients were reported to exhibit reduced baseline TCR diversity relative to healthy donors.

The TCR originated in a human donor with classical Hodgkin lymphoma. The sequencing used CD8+ T cells from blood, collected before the fourth cycle of nivolumab. The rearrangement uses TRBV6-6 and TRBJ1-5; D uncertain. CDR3: CASGSILDSNQPQHF. The DNA for the CDR3 is TGTGCCAGCGGATCGATTCTAGACAGCAATCAGCCCCAGCATTTT.